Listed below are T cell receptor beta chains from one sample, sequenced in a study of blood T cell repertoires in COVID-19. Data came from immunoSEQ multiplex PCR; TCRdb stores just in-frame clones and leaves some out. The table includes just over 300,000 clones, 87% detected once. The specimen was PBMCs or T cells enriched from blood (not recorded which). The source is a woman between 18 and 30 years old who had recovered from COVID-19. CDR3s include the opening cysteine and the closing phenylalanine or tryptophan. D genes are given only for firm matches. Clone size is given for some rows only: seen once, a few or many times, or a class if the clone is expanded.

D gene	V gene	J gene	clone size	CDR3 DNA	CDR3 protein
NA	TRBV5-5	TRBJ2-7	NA	TGTGCCAGCAGCAAGAAGCTTTCGGGAGTATCCTACGAGCAGTACTTC	CASSKKLSGVSYEQYF
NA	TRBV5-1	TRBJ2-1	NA	TGCGCCAGCAGCTTGGAGGCAGGGCCCCCTTACAATGAGCAGTTCTTC	CASSLEAGPPYNEQFF
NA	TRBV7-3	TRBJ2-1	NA	TGTGCCAGCAGCTCGGATCAAACTTCGAAGCGTTTCTTC	CASSSDQTSKRFF
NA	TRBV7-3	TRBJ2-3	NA	TGTGCCAGCAGTCCTCCGTCAATATTTTGGGGGGGGCGCCCCCCCACAGATACGCAGTATTTT	CASSPPSIFWGGRPPTDTQYF
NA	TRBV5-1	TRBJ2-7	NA	TGCGCCAGCGAGGGGGATGGCCTAAGGGGCTCCTACGAGCAGTACTTC	CASEGDGLRGSYEQYF
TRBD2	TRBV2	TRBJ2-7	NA	TGTGCCAGCAGTGGGGGACTAGCGGCCTACGAGCAGTACTTC	CASSGGLAAYEQYF
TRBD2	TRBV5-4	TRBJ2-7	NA	TGTGCCAGCAGCTCGGGACTAGCGGGGGGATACGAGCAGTACTTC	CASSSGLAGGYEQYF
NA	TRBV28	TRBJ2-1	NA	TGTGCCAGCAAGAGGGTTGAGGGCAATGAGCAGTTCTTC	CASKRVEGNEQFF
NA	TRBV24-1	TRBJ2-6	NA	TGTGCCACCAGTGACTCGACAGAGTACGGGGCCAACGTCCTGACTTTC	CATSDSTEYGANVLTF
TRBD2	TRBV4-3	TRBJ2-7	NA	TGCGCCAGCAGCCAATCTAGCGGGGGCGGGAGATCCTACGAGCAGTACTTC	CASSQSSGGGRSYEQYF
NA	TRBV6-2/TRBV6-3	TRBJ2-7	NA	TGTGCCAGCAGTCGGGGACTGGAAGTTTCCGGCGAGCAGTACTTC	CASSRGLEVSGEQYF
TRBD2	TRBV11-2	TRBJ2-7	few	TGTGCCAGCAGCCCTGGGGGGGGGTACACCTACGAGCAGTACTTC	CASSPGGGYTYEQYF
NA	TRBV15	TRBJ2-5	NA	TGTGCCACCAGCCCGAGGGCGGGCTTGGAGACCCAGTACTTC	CATSPRAGLETQYF
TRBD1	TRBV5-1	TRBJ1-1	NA	TGCGCCAGCAGCTTAAGGCCCGGGACAGGGGTTTCTTCGGGTACTGAAGCTTTCTTT	CASSLRPGTGVSSGTEAFF
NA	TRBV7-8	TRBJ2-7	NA	TGTGCCAGCAGCTTAGGCGAGAACTCCTACGAGCAGTACTTC	CASSLGENSYEQYF
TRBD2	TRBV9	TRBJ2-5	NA	TGTGCCAGCAGCGTGCGGGGGACCGAAGAGACCCAGTACTTC	CASSVRGTEETQYF
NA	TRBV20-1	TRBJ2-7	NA	TGCAGTGCTAAGACGGGCTACGAGCAGTACTTC	CSAKTGYEQYF
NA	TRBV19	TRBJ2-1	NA	TGTGCCAGTAGTCTGGGAGAGGTGGTCAATGAGCAGTTCTTC	CASSLGEVVNEQFF
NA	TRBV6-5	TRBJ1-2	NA	TGTGCCAGCAGTTACGACGGGTCTGCCTATGGCTACACCTTC	CASSYDGSAYGYTF
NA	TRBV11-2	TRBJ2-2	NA	TGTGCCAGCAGCTTAAACCTCGCCGGGGGGCGGTCCGGGGAGCTGTTTTTT	CASSLNLAGGRSGELFF
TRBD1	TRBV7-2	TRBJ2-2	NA	TGTGCCAGCAGCTTAGGGGTCCTCGGGACAGGGTTAACCGGGGAGCTGTTTTTT	CASSLGVLGTGLTGELFF
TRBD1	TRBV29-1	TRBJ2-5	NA	TGCAGCGTGAGGGGGCAGGGGGCAGAGACCCAGTACTTC	CSVRGQGAETQYF
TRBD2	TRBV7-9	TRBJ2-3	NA	TGTGCCAGCAGCTTAGTGGCTAGCGGGTTCACAGATACGCAGTATTTT	CASSLVASGFTDTQYF
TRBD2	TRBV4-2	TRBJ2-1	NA	TGTGCCAGCAGCCAACTAGCGGGAGTAAGGGGGAATGAGCAGTTCTTC	CASSQLAGVRGNEQFF
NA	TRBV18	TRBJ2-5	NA	TGTGCCAGCTCACCTAACGAGGAGACCCAGTACTTC	CASSPNEETQYF
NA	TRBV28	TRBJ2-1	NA	TGTGCCAGCAGTTTACCTGACTCGGGAGAACGGAATGAGCAGTTCTTC	CASSLPDSGERNEQFF